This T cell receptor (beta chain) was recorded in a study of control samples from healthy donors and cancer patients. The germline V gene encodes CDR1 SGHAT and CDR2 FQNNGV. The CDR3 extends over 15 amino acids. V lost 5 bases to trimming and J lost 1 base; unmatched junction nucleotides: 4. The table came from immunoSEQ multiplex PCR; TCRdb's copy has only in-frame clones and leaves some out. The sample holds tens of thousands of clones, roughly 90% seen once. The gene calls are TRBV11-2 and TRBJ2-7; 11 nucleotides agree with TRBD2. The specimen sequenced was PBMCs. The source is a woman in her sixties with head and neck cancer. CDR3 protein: CASSTTSGSSYEQYF. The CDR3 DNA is TGTGCCAGCAGCACAACTAGCGGGAGTTCCTACGAGCAGTACTTC.